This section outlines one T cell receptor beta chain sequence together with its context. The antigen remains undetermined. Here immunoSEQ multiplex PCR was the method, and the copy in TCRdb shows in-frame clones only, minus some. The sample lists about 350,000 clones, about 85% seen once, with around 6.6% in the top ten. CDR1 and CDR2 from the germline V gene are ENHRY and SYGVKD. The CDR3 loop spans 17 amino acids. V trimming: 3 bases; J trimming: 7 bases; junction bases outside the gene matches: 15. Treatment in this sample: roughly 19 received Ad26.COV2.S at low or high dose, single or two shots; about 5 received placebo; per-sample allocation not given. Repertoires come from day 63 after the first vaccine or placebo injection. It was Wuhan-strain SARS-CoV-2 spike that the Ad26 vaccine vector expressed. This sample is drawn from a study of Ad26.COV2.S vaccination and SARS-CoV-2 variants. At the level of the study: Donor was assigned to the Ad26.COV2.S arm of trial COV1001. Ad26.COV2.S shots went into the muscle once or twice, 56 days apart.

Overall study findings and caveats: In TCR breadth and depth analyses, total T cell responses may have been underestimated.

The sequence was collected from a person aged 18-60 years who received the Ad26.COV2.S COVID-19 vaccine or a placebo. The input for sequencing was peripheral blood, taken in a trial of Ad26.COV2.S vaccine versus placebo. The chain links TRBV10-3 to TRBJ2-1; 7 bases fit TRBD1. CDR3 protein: CAISDAGGSFQLNEQFF. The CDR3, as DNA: TGTGCCATCAGTGATGCAGGGGGTAGCTTCCAGCTGAATGAGCAGTTCTTC.